Each of the 30 T cell receptor beta chains below was sequenced from the same sample in a study of PD-1 blockade in classical Hodgkin lymphoma. Libraries were prepared by immunoSEQ multiplex PCR; TCRdb keeps only in-frame clonotypes and omits some of them. Among more than 35,000 clones listed, around 80% were seen once. All trial patients relapsed after autologous stem cell transplantation. The source material was peripheral blood mononuclear cells (PBMCs), sampled at baseline. Every receptor here comes from a human donor with classical Hodgkin lymphoma.

The table lists this clone with a few counts. Additional DNA sequences in this sample encode the identical CDR3. The rearrangement links TRBV28 to TRBJ2-1, with D uncertain. The CDR3 contains 12 residues. The germline V gene has CDR1 MDHEN and CDR2 SYDVKM. V was clipped by 0 bases and J by 7 bases, with 4 bases between them. Written as DNA, the CDR3 is TGTGCCAGCAGTTTATGGCGGAATGAGCAGTTCTTC. Protein sequence: CASSLWRNEQFF.

V gene TRBV2 combines with J gene TRBJ2-2; TRBD1 matches 9 bases. The germline gives CDR1 SNHLY, CDR2 FYNNEI. This CDR3 region has 16 residues. Losses at the gene ends were 3 bases for V and 0 bases for J; bases not matched to a gene: 2. The CDR3 DNA reads TGTGCCAGCAGTGAGACAGGGGGTGCGAACACCGGGGAGCTGTTTTTT. Protein sequence: CASSETGGANTGELFF.

The sample holds one count of this clone. The chain is built from TRBV12-5 and TRBJ2-2, with D perhaps matching TRBD1 (6 bases). The CDR3 totals 15 residues. Per the germline V gene, CDR1 is LGHNT and CDR2 is FRNRAP. Trimming took off 3 bases at V and 6 bases at J, with 14 bases between the two ends. CDR3 DNA sequence: TGTGCTAGTGGTTTCCAGGCCCAGGGGCCCGGGGAGCTGTTTTTT. Its translation: CASGFQAQGPGELFF.

This chain links TRBV29-1 with TRBJ2-7; D unresolved. The CDR3 totals 12 residues. Germline-derived CDR1 and CDR2 are SQVTM and ANQGSEA. The germline V and J ends were trimmed by 5 bases and 0 bases, with 8 bases remaining between them. CDR3: CSVTTVSYEQYF. CDR3 bases: TGCAGCGTTACGACCGTCTCCTACGAGCAGTACTTC.

The chain combines TRBV14 with TRBJ2-7, with D possibly TRBD1 on 5 matching bases. Trimming stripped 4 bases from V and 2 bases from J, with 12 bases between. CDR1 SGHDN and CDR2 FVKESK come from the germline V gene. The CDR3 spans 14 residues. In DNA, the CDR3 is TGTGCCAGCAGCCTACAGGTGGGCCCCTACGAGCAGTACTTC. It yields the protein CASSLQVGPYEQYF.

J is TRBJ2-7 and V is TRBV7-2, with 11 positions matching TRBD2. The CDR3 has 13 residues. J was trimmed by 7 bases and V by 6 bases; bases with no gene match: 5. In germline, CDR1 is SGHTA, CDR2 FQGNSA. The CDR3 is CASSYSGREEQYF. In nucleotides, the CDR3 is TGTGCCAGCAGTTATAGCGGGAGGGAAGAGCAGTACTTC.

The V gene is TRBV28, the J gene TRBJ1-2; D is uncertain. The CDR3 sequence is 13 residues long. The V end lost 2 bases, the J end lost 4 bases, and 8 bases lay between the germline ends. The germline V gene has CDR1 MDHEN and CDR2 SYDVKM. The CDR3 DNA sequence: TGTGCCAGCAGTTTAGTACTCCGCTATGGCTACACCTTC. Its translation: CASSLVLRYGYTF.

The chain couples TRBV14 to TRBJ1-3, with D hard to call. The V gene lost 1 base and the J gene lost 1 base, with 11 bases spanning the gap. This CDR3 region has 16 residues. Germline V gives CDR1 SGHDN, CDR2 FVKESK. CDR3 in amino acids: CASSQVGRFSGNTIYF. The CDR3 DNA reads TGTGCCAGCAGCCAAGTTGGTCGGTTTTCTGGAAACACCATATATTTT. Complete variable domain (other parts from reference TRBV14 and TRBJ1-3): EAGVTQFPSHSVIEKGQTVTLRCDPISGHDNLYWYRRVMGKEIKFLLHFVKESKQDESGMPNNRFLAERTGGTYSTLKVQPAELEDSGVYFCASSQVGRFSGNTIYFGEGSWLTVV.

The table lists this clone with a few counts. The chain is built from TRBV7-2 and TRBJ2-3; 10 positions match TRBD2. This CDR3 is 17 amino acids long. Trimming took 2 bases from V and 1 from J; bases not matched to a gene: 6. Germline CDR1 is SGHTA and CDR2 is FQGNSA. The CDR3 nucleotides are TGTGCCAGCAGCTTATCTAGACTAGCGGGTCGCACAGATACGCAGTATTTT. Its protein product is CASSLSRLAGRTDTQYF.

V usage is TRBV19 and J usage is TRBJ2-7; D is perhaps TRBD1 (6 bases). The V end was cut by 3 bases, the J end by 3 bases, with 12 bases between. Germline CDR1 and CDR2: LNHDA and SQIVND (reference sequence). The CDR3 sequence is 14 residues long. In DNA form, the CDR3 reads TGTGCCAGTAGTATCCAGGGGCTCCGCTACGAGCAGTACTTC. Translation: CASSIQGLRYEQYF.

CDR3 nucleotide sequence: TGTGCCAGCAGTTTCCAACTAGCGGTCACCGGGGGCTCCTACGAGCAGTACTTC. Its translation is CASSFQLAVTGGSYEQYF. V gene TRBV28 combines with J gene TRBJ2-7; 8 bases line up with TRBD2. The trim removed 3 bases at V and 0 bases at J, leaving 13 bases unmatched. Germline CDR1 reads MDHEN; CDR2 reads SYDVKM. This CDR3 is 18 amino acids long.

The rearrangement links TRBV28 to TRBJ1-1, with a weak D call TRBD1 (5 bases). This CDR3 is 15 amino acids long. Germline V gene sequence: CDR1 MDHEN, CDR2 SYDVKM. V lost 7 bases, J lost 2 bases, and 17 bases lay in between. CDR3 in amino acids: CASKMGTLLNTEAFF. CDR3 DNA sequence: TGTGCCAGCAAGATGGGGACCCTCTTAAACACTGAAGCTTTCTTT.

The J gene is TRBJ1-1, the V gene TRBV4-3; TRBD1 might be the D (5 bases). The CDR3 covers 14 residues. Germline V lookup: CDR1 LGHNA, CDR2 YSLEER. V lost 1 base and J lost 8, with 14 bases in between. CDR3 sequence reads: CASSQGRGIEEAFF. In DNA, the CDR3 is TGCGCCAGCAGCCAAGGGCGGGGGATTGAGGAAGCTTTCTTT.

The gene calls are TRBV11-2 and TRBJ2-1; D gene unclear. The CDR3 sequence is 15 residues long. V gave up 6 bases and J gave up 3 bases, with 15 bases separating them. Germline V CDR1 and CDR2: SGHAT, FQNNGV. CDR3: CASSYDSSFYNEQFF. CDR3 nucleotide sequence: TGTGCCAGCAGTTATGATAGCTCCTTCTACAATGAGCAGTTCTTC.

V is TRBV2 and J is TRBJ2-1; 7 bases map to TRBD1. Trimming removed 4 bases from V and 2 bases from J; junction bases left unmatched: 5. The CDR3 sequence is 15 residues long. Germline V gives CDR1 SNHLY, CDR2 FYNNEI. The CDR3 DNA follows: TGTGCCAGCAGTGCCCTCGACAGGGCCTACAATGAGCAGTTCTTC. As protein: CASSALDRAYNEQFF.

On this clone itself: Its ends do not fully match the called genes, so a read error is possible. The chain combines TRBV6-5 with TRBJ2-4; D perhaps matches TRBD2 (6 bases). The CDR3 covers 14 residues. Per the germline V gene, CDR1 is MNHEY and CDR2 is SVGAGI. The CDR3 sequence: CASSYSAFGGIAHF. CDR3 coding DNA: TGTGCCAGCAGTTACTCTGCTTTCGGGGGTATTGCTCACTTC.

The chain joins TRBV4-2 to TRBJ2-1; D possibly corresponds to TRBD2 (5 bases). Trimming left V 4 bases short and J 9 bases short, with 19 bases between. The CDR3 has 15 amino acids. Germline assignment: CDR1 LGHNA and CDR2 YNFKEQ. CDR3 in amino acids: CASSPWTLQSGEQFF. The CDR3 DNA is TGTGCCAGCAGCCCCTGGACTTTACAATCGGGTGAGCAGTTCTTC.

The chain combines TRBV10-3 with TRBJ2-5, with a weak D call TRBD2 (5 bases). The DNA end favors TRBJ2-7, so the J call may be wrong. Germline V gene sequence: CDR1 ENHRY, CDR2 SYGVKD. The CDR3 spans 13 residues. The DNA of the CDR3 is TGTGCCATCAGGGAGCTAGCTGGGTACGAGCAGTACTTC. Protein sequence: CAIRELAGYEQYF.

The CDR3 sequence: CASSLRQGIDTQYF. The DNA of the CDR3 is TGTGCCAGCAGTTTAAGACAGGGGATAGATACGCAGTATTTT. The chain uses TRBV27 and TRBJ2-3; 8 nucleotides agree with TRBD1. The CDR3 consists of 14 residues. V gave up 2 bases and J gave up 5 bases; unmatched junction bases: 3. CDR1 and CDR2 from the germline V gene are MNHEY and SMNVEV (reference sequence).

V usage is TRBV6-6 and J usage is TRBJ2-2; D remains ambiguous. Germline CDR1 and CDR2: MNHNY and SVGAGI (reference sequence). This CDR3 is 15 amino acids long. Trimming stripped 5 bases from V and 1 base from J, with 11 bases between. The CDR3 here is CASSHLTRNTGELFF. CDR3 nucleotides: TGTGCCAGCAGTCACCTAACGAGGAACACCGGGGAGCTGTTTTTT.

The rearrangement uses TRBV19 and TRBJ2-5, with 9 bases fitting TRBD2. Germline CDR1 is LNHDA and CDR2 is SQIVND (reference sequence). The CDR3 totals 17 residues. J gave up 5 bases and V 5 bases, and 15 bases lay outside the gene matches. The CDR3: CASSFQRGDYQGETQYF. The CDR3 coding sequence is TGTGCCAGTAGTTTCCAGCGGGGGGATTACCAGGGTGAGACCCAGTACTTC.

The chain joins TRBV28 to TRBJ2-3; possible D gene TRBD1, 6 bases. The CDR3 length is 12 residues. Germline CDR1 reads MDHEN; CDR2 reads SYDVKM. With 3 bases removed from V and 9 bases from J, the gap between germline ends came to 10 bases. As DNA, the CDR3 is TGTGCCAGCAGTTTGGGTCAGGGGACGCAGTATTTT. It codes for CASSLGQGTQYF.

This chain uses TRBV4-1 with TRBJ2-5, with a tentative D call TRBD1 (6 bases). This CDR3 region has 14 residues. The germline gives CDR1 MGHRA, CDR2 YSYEKL. V dropped 3 bases and J dropped 3 bases, with 11 bases sitting between them. The CDR3 protein is CASSQRDNKETQYF. CDR3 nucleotide sequence: TGCGCCAGCAGCCAGAGGGACAATAAAGAGACCCAGTACTTC.

The chain uses TRBV6-5 and TRBJ2-7; TRBD1 might be the D (5 bases). The germline CDR1 and CDR2 sequences are MNHEY and SVGAGI. Between the trimmed V and J ends, which lost 8 bases and 7 bases, there was a span of 9 bases. CDR3 size: 10 residues. CDR3 sequence: CASGPGEQYF. Written as DNA, the CDR3 is TGTGCCAGCGGCCCAGGGGAGCAGTACTTC.

The gene calls are TRBV4-2 and TRBJ2-1; 7 bases align to TRBD1. Germline CDR1 reads LGHNA; CDR2 reads YNFKEQ. The CDR3 spans 16 residues. V lost 0 bases, J lost 8 bases, and 10 bases stayed unmatched. The CDR3 coding sequence is TGTGCCAGCAGCCAAGAGTCGGGAAAGGGGGCGGATGAGCAGTTCTTC. Amino acid sequence: CASSQESGKGADEQFF.

The chain has TRBV4-1 and TRBJ2-7; D gene unclear. V was shortened by 3 bases and J by 3 bases, with 9 bases between the two germline ends. CDR1 is MGHRA, CDR2 YSYEKL, per germline. The CDR3 runs 13 residues. CDR3 protein: CASSHPTHYEQYF. CDR3 sequence (DNA): TGCGCCAGCAGCCACCCGACACACTACGAGCAGTACTTC.

The CDR3: CASSVGPSYAQYF. The CDR3 region has the DNA TGTGCCAGCAGCGTGGGCCCGTCTTATGCGCAGTATTTT. The V call is TRBV28, the J call TRBJ2-3; D uncertain. The CDR3 is 13 amino acids. Germline CDR1 reads MDHEN; CDR2 reads SYDVKM. V was cut by 6 bases and J by 10 bases, with 17 bases left in between.

The chain joins TRBV1 to TRBJ2-7; TRBD1 is the table's D call, not checked against the DNA. TRBV1 is a pseudogene locus. The CDR3 length is 15 residues. The DNA of the CDR3 is TGCACCAGCAGCCACGGGACAGGGTCTTACTACGAGCAGTACTTC. Translation: CTSSHGTGSYYEQYF.

The chain links TRBV7-9 to TRBJ2-1, with 9 bases aligning to TRBD1. The CDR3 runs 15 residues. V gave up 4 bases and J gave up 10 bases; unmatched junction bases: 11. Germline values: CDR1 SEHNR, CDR2 FQNEAQ (reference sequence). The CDR3 region has the DNA TGTGCCAGCAGCTCCGGGACAGGGCCCCAATGGGAGCAGTTCTTC. Translation gives CASSSGTGPQWEQFF.

The V call is TRBV25-1, the J call TRBJ1-2; D is uncertain. Between the trimmed V and J ends, which lost 1 base and 7 bases, there was a span of 13 bases. The CDR3 has 14 amino acids. Germline CDR1 MGHDK, CDR2 SYGVNS. The CDR3 protein is CASSESGRSGGYTF. The CDR3 DNA reads TGTGCCAGCAGTGAATCAGGTCGCTCGGGTGGCTACACCTTC.